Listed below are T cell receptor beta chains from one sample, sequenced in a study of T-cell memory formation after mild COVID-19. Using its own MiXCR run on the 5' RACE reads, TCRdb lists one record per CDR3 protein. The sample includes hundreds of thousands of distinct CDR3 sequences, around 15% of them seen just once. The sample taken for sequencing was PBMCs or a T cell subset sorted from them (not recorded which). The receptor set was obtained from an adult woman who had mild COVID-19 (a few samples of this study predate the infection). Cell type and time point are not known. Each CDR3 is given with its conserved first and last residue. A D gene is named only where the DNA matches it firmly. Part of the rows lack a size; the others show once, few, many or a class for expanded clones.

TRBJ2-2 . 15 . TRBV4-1 TGCGCCAGCAGCCAAGTAACAGGGAACACCGGGGAGCTGTTTTTT CASSQVTGNTGELFF
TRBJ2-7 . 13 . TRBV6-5 TGTGCCAGCAGTTACGGGCATAGCTACGAGCAGTACTTC CASSYGHSYEQYF
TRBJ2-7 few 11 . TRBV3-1 TGTGCCAGCGCCGGCCTGAACGAGCAGTACTTC CASAGLNEQYF
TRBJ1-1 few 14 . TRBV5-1 TGCGCCAGCAGACCTACCCAGGGGCCGACTGAAGCTTTCTTT CASRPTQGPTEAFF
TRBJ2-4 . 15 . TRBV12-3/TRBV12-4 TGTGCCAGTAAAATGGGGCCCGCAGTTCAAAACATTCAGTACTTC CASKMGPAVQNIQYF
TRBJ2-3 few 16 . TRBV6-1 TGTGCCAGCAGTCGAAGGCTGGCGATCTCCCAGGATACGCAGTATTTT CASSRRLAISQDTQYF
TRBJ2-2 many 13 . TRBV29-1 TGCAGCGCCGACAGAGTTAACACCGGGGAGCTGTTTTTT CSADRVNTGELFF
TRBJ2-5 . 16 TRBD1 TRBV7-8 TGTGCCAGCAGCTCACGACAGGGGGCATCTGAAGAGACCCAGTACTTC CASSSRQGASEETQYF
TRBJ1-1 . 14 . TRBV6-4 TGTGCCAGCAGAGAGCTTTCAGGGGACACTGAAGCTTTCTTT CASRELSGDTEAFF
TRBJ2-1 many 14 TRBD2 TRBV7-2 TGTGCCAGCAGCCCGGGGACTAGACACAATGAGCAGTTCTTC CASSPGTRHNEQFF
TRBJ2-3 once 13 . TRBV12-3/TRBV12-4 TGTGCCAGCAGCAGGGAGAGGGGTGTTACGCAGTATTTT CASSRERGVTQYF
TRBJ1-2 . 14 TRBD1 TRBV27 TGTGCCAGCAGTTTATATCCAGGGGGCCCTGGCTACACCTTC CASSLYPGGPGYTF
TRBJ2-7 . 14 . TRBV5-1 TGCGCCAGCAGCGGGGGACCGGCTTCCTACGAGCAGTACTTC CASSGGPASYEQYF
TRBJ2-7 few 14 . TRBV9 TGTGCCAGCAGCCCCCGCCCACAGAACTACGAGCAGTACTTC CASSPRPQNYEQYF
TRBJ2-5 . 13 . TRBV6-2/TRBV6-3 TGTGCCAGCACCAACAGGGGAGGGGAGACCCAGTACTTC CASTNRGGETQYF
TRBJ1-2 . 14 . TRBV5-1 TGCGCCAGCAGCTTGGTTCTAGGGCCGGAAGGCTACACCTTC CASSLVLGPEGYTF
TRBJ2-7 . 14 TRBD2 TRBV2 TGTGCCAGCAGTGCTCAAGCGGGACCCTACGAGCAGTACTTC CASSAQAGPYEQYF
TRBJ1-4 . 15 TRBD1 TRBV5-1 TGCGCCAGCAGCTTACGACAGGGGAGAGAAGAAAAACTGTTTTTT CASSLRQGREEKLFF
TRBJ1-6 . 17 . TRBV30 TGTGCCTGGAGTGTACAGGCGGTGGCCGTTGATAATTCACCCCTCCACTTT CAWSVQAVAVDNSPLHF
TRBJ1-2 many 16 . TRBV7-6 TGTGCCAGCAGCCCAGAACAGGGAATCTTATACTATGGCTACACCTTC CASSPEQGILYYGYTF
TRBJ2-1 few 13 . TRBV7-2 TGTGCCAGCAGCTTTGGCAGGGGTAGAGAGCAGTTCTTC CASSFGRGREQFF
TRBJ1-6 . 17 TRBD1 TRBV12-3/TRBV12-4 TGTGCCAGCAGTTTTTCCTACATAGGACAGGGGGGCTCACCCCTCCACTTT CASSFSYIGQGGSPLHF
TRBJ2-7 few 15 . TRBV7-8 TGTGCCAGCAGCAACCTTGGGGCAGGGGACTACGAGCAGTACTTC CASSNLGAGDYEQYF
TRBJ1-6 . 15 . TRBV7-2 TGTGCCAGCAGCTTAACGATTCGGGGGGTAGGGCCCCTCCACTTT CASSLTIRGVGPLHF
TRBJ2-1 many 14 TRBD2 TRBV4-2 TGTGCCAGCAGCCCCCGACTAGCGGGAGATGAGCAGTTCTTC CASSPRLAGDEQFF
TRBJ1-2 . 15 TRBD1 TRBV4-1 TGCGCCAGCAGCCAAGACCGACAGGGGATCTATGGCTACACCTTC CASSQDRQGIYGYTF
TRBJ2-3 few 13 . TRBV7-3 TGTGCCAGTGCCCTGGGGCCGTATAATACGCAGTATTTT CASALGPYNTQYF
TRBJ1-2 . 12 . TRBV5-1 TGCGCCAGCTCGGATGTTAACTATGGCTACACCTTC CASSDVNYGYTF